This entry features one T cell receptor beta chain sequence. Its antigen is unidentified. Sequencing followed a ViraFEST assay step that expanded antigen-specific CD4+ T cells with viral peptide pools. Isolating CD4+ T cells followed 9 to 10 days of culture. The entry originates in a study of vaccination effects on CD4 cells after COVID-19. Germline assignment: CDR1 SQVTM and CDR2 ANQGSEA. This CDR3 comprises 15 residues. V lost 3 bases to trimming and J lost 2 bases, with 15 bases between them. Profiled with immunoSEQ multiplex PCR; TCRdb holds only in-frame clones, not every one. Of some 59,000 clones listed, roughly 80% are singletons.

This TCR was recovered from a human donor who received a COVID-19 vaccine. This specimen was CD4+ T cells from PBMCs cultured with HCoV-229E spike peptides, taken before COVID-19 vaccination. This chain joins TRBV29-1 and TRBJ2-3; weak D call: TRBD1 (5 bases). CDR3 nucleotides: TGCAGCGTTGAGCAGGGTTCGTCTTCCACAGATACGCAGTATTTT. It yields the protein CSVEQGSSSTDTQYF.